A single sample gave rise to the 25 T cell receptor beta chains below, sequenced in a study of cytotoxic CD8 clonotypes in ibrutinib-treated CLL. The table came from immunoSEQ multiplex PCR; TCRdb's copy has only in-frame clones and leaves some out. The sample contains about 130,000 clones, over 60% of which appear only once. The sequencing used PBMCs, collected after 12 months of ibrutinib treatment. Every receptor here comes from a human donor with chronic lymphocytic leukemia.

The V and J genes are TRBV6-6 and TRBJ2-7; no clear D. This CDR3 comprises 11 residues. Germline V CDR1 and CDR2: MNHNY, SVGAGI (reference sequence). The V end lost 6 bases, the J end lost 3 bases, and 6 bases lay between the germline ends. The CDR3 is CASRQGYEQYF. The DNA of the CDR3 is TGTGCCAGCAGGCAAGGCTACGAGCAGTACTTC.

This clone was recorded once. Here the CDR3 reads CATSRGVAGGAGETQYF. CDR3 sequence (DNA): TGTGCCACCAGCAGAGGGGTCGCGGGGGGCGCCGGGGAGACCCAGTACTTC. This chain links TRBV15 with TRBJ2-5, with 8 bases that match TRBD2. Germline V lookup: CDR1 LNHNV, CDR2 YYDKDF (reference sequence). There are 17 residues in the CDR3. J was trimmed by 5 bases and V by 1 base; bases with no gene match: 12.

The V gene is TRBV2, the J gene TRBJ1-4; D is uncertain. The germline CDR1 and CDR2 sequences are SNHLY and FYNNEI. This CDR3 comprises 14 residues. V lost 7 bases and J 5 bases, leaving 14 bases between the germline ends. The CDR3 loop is CASIQARLNEKLFF. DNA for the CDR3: TGTGCCAGCATCCAGGCCAGGCTAAATGAAAAACTGTTTTTT.

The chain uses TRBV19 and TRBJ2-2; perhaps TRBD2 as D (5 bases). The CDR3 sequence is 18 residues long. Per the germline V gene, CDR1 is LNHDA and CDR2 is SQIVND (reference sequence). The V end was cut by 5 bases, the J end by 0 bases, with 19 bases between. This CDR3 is CASSFGPKGSANTGELFF. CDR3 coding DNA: TGTGCCAGTAGTTTTGGCCCCAAAGGGAGCGCGAACACCGGGGAGCTGTTTTTT.

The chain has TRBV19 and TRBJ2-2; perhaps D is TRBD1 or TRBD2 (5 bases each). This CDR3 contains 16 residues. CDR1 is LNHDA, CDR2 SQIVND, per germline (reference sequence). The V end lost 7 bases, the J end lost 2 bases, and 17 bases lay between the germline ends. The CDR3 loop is CASTTHRDANTGELFF. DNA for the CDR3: TGTGCCAGTACCACACATCGGGACGCCAACACCGGGGAGCTGTTTTTT.

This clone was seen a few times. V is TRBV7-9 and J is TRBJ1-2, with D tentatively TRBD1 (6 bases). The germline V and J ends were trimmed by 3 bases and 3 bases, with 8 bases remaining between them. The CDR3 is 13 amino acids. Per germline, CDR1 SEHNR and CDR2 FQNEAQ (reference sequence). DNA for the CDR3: TGTGCCAGCAGCTTCGGACAGTACTATGGCTACACCTTC. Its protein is CASSFGQYYGYTF.

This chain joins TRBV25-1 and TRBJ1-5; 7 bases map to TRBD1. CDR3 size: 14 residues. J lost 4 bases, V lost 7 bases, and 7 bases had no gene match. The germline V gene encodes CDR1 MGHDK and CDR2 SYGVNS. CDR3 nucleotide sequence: TGTGCCAGCAAGTGCAGGGGGAGGAATCAGCCCCAGCATTTT. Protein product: CASKCRGRNQPQHF.

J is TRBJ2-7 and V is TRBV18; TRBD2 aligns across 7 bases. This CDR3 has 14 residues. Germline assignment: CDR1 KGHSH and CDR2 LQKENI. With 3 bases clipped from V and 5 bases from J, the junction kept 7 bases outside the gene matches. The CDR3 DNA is TGTGCCAGCTCACCGGAAGCGGGATTCGACGAGCAGTACTTC. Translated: CASSPEAGFDEQYF.

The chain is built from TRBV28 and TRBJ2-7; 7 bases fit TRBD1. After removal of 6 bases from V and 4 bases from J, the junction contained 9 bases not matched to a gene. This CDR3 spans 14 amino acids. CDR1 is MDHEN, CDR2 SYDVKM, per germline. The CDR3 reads CASRVPGQSYEQYF. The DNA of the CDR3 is TGTGCCAGCAGAGTTCCGGGACAGTCATACGAGCAGTACTTC.

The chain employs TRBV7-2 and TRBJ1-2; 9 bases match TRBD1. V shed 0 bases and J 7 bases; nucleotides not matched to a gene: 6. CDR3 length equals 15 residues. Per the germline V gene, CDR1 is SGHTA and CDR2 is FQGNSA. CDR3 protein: CASSLAPGQGSGYTF. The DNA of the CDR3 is TGTGCCAGCAGCTTAGCCCCGGGACAGGGCTCTGGCTACACCTTC.

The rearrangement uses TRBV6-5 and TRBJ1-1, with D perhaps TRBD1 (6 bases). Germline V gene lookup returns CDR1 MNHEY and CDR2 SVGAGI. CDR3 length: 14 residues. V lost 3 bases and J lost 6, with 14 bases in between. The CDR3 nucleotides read TGTGCCAGCAGTTATCTCCAGGGGAGGGCTGAAGCTTTCTTT. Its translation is CASSYLQGRAEAFF.

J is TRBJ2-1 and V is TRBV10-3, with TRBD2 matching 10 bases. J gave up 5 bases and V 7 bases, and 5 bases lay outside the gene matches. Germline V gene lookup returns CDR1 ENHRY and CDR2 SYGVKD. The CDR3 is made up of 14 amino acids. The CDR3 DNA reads TGTGCCATCACTTGGGGACTAGCGAACAATGAGCAGTTCTTC. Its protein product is CAITWGLANNEQFF.

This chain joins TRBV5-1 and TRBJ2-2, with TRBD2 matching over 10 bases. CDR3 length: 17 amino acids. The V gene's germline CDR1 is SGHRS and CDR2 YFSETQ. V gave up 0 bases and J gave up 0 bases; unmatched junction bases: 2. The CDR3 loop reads CASSLGTSGSNTGELFF. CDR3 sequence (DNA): TGCGCCAGCAGCTTGGGGACTAGCGGATCGAACACCGGGGAGCTGTTTTTT.

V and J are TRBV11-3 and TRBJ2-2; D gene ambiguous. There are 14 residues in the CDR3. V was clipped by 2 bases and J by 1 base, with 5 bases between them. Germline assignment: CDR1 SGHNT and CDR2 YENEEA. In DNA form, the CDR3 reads TGTGCCAGCAGCTTAACAAGGAACACCGGGGAGCTGTTTTTT. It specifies CASSLTRNTGELFF.

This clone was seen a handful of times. The DNA for the CDR3 is TGTGCCAGTAGTCTGGGGGTTCGTCAGCCCCAGCATTTT. Translated: CASSLGVRQPQHF. The genes are TRBV19 and TRBJ1-5, with D possibly matching TRBD1 (5 bases). The germline V gene has CDR1 LNHDA and CDR2 SQIVND (reference sequence). The CDR3 covers 13 residues. The V end was cut by 5 bases, the J end by 6 bases, with 11 bases between.

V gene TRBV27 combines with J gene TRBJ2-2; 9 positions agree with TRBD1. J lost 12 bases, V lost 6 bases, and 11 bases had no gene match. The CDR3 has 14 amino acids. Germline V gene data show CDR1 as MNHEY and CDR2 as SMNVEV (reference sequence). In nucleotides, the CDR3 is TGTGCCAGCAGCAACAGAGCCGGGACAGGGAAGCTGTTTTTT. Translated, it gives CASSNRAGTGKLFF.

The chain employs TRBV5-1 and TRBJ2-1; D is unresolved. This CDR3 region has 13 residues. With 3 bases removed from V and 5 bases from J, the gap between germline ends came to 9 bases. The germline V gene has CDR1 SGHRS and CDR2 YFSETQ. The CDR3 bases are TGCGCCAGCAGCTGGGTAGTGAACAATGAGCAGTTCTTC. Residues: CASSWVVNNEQFF.

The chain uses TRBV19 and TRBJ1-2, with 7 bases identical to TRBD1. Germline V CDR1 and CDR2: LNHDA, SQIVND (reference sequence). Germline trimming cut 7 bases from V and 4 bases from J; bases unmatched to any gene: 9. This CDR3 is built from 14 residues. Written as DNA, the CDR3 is TGTGCCAGTACCTCCCCCGGGACAGCCTATGGCTACACCTTC. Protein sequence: CASTSPGTAYGYTF.

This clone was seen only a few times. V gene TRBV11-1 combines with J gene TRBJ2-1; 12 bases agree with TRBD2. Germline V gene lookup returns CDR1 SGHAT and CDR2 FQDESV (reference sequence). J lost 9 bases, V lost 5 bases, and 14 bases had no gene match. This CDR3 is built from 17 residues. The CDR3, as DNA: TGTGCCAGCAGCCCGCCCCGACTAGCGGGAGTGAATAGTGAGCAGTTCTTC. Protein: CASSPPRLAGVNSEQFF.

In DNA, the CDR3 is TGTGCCAGCAGTTTATCGAGCGGGCCTATCTACAATGAGCAGTTCTTC. Translated, it gives CASSLSSGPIYNEQFF. This chain connects TRBV27 to TRBJ2-1; possible D gene TRBD2, 6 bases. CDR3 length equals 16 residues. Germline V lookup: CDR1 MNHEY, CDR2 SMNVEV (reference sequence). The germline V and J ends were trimmed by 0 bases and 3 bases, with 12 bases remaining between them.

This chain's CDR3 is CASSLGQNNEQFF. Here the CDR3 DNA reads TGTGCCAGCAGCTTAGGCCAGAACAATGAGCAGTTCTTC. The chain uses TRBV11-2 and TRBJ2-1; D ambiguous. Germline V gene lookup returns CDR1 SGHAT and CDR2 FQNNGV. This CDR3 spans 13 amino acids. V lost 1 base and J 5 bases, leaving 6 bases between the germline ends.

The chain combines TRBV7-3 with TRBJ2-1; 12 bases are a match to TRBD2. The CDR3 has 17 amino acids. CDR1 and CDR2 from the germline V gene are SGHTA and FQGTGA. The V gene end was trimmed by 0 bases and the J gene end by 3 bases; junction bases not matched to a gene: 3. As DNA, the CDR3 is TGTGCCAGCAGCTTAACCTCACTAGCGGGAGGCTACAATGAGCAGTTCTTC. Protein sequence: CASSLTSLAGGYNEQFF.

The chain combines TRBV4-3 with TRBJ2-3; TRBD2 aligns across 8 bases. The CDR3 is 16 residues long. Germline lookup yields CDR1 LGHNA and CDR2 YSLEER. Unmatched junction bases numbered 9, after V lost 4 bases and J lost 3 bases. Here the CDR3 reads CASSPQPAGVTDTQYF. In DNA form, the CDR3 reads TGCGCCAGCAGCCCGCAACCAGCGGGAGTTACAGATACGCAGTATTTT.

The CDR3 sequence: CASSQDAAGAGEQYF. The CDR3 coding sequence is TGCGCCAGCAGCCAAGATGCAGCGGGAGCAGGCGAGCAGTACTTC. The rearrangement uses TRBV4-3 and TRBJ2-7, with 8 positions matching TRBD2. With 0 bases clipped from V and 6 bases from J, the junction kept 7 bases outside the gene matches. CDR3 size: 15 residues. The germline V gene encodes CDR1 LGHNA and CDR2 YSLEER.

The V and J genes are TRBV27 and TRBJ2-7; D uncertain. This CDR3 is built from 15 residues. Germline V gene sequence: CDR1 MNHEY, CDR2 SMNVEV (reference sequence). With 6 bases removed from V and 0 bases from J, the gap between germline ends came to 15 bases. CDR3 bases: TGTGCCAGCAGCTTCGGTGGGGAAAGCTCCTACGAGCAGTACTTC. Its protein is CASSFGGESSYEQYF.